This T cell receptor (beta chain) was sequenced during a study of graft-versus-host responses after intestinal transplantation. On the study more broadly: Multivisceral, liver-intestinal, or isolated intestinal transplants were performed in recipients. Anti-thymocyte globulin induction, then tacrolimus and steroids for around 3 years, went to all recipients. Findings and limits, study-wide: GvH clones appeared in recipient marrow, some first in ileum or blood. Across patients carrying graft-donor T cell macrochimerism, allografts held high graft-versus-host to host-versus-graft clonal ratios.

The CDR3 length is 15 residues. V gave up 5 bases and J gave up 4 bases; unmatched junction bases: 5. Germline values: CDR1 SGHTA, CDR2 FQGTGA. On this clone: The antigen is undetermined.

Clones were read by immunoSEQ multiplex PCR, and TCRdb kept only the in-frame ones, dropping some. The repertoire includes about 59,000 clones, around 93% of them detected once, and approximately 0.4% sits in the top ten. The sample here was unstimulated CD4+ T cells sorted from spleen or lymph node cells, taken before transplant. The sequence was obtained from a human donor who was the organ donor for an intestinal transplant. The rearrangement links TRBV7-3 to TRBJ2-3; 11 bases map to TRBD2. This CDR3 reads CASSLIAGGPDTQYF. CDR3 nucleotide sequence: TGTGCCAGCAGCCTAATAGCGGGGGGGCCAGATACGCAGTATTTT.